A selection of T cell receptor beta chains follows, all from one sample in a study of response to subunit inactivated influenza vaccine. TCRdb recomputed calls from the RT-PCR reads with MiXCR, one row per CDR3 protein. The sample yields some 500,000 distinct CDR3 sequences, around 25% seen once. The sequencing here drew on CD4+ T cells sorted from PBMCs, taken about 5 days after vaccination. These receptors were taken from a man aged 45-60 years who received an inactivated influenza vaccine. CDR3s include the opening cysteine and the closing phenylalanine or tryptophan. The D gene is left open where the match is weak. Size is omitted from some rows. Given values are once, few, many or a class for expanded clones.

j_call d_call v_call clone_size cdr3_aa cdr3_nt
TRBJ2-7 . TRBV2 few CASMGRASSYEQYF TGTGCCAGCATGGGCAGGGCAAGCTCCTACGAGCAGTACTTC
TRBJ1-1 . TRBV6-1 many CASTQDGLNTEAFF TGTGCCAGCACGCAGGACGGGTTGAACACTGAAGCTTTCTTT
TRBJ2-7 TRBD1 TRBV7-2 few CASSLGIQGWAYEQYF TGTGCCAGCAGCTTAGGAATACAGGGGTGGGCCTACGAGCAGTACTTC
TRBJ2-3 . TRBV20-1 few CSVHSTDTQYF TGCAGTGTGCATAGCACAGATACGCAGTATTTT
TRBJ2-7 TRBD2 TRBV7-2 few CASSLSGSGGAYEQYF TGTGCCAGCAGCTTATCTGGGAGCGGGGGCGCCTACGAGCAGTACTTC
TRBJ1-6 TRBD1 TRBV5-1 . CASSSGTADSPLHF TGCGCCAGCAGCTCCGGGACAGCAGATTCACCCCTCCACTTT
TRBJ1-1 TRBD1 TRBV20-1 . CSVTQGVRYTEAFF TGCAGTGTAACACAGGGGGTTAGGTACACTGAAGCTTTCTTT
TRBJ2-7 TRBD1 TRBV5-1 . CASSLSPTGGLSYEQYF TGCGCCAGCAGCTTGTCGCCGACAGGGGGCCTCTCCTACGAGCAGTACTTC
TRBJ1-1 . TRBV7-3 few CASSFSGDMNTEAFF TGTGCCAGCAGCTTTTCAGGAGACATGAACACTGAAGCTTTCTTT
TRBJ2-4 TRBD2 TRBV12-3/TRBV12-4 . CASLSGSGDIQYF TGTGCCAGCCTTAGCGGGAGTGGAGACATTCAGTACTTC
TRBJ2-3 . TRBV3-1 . CASSQSTVTDTQYF TGTGCCAGCAGCCAATCTACGGTCACAGATACGCAGTATTTT
TRBJ2-2 . TRBV29-1 . CSGTTGNTGELFF TGCAGCGGGACTACAGGAAACACCGGGGAGCTGTTTTTT
TRBJ2-2 . TRBV27 many CASSLFSQGAGELFF TGTGCCAGCAGTTTATTCTCGCAGGGTGCCGGGGAGCTGTTTTTT
TRBJ2-1 TRBD2 TRBV5-1 . CASSSLVGGGGGNEQFF TGCGCCAGCAGCTCCCTTGTTGGGGGGGGTGGTGGCAATGAGCAGTTCTTC
TRBJ2-7 . TRBV12-3/TRBV12-4 . CASRTSGRESYEQYF TGTGCCAGCAGGACGTCCGGCAGGGAGTCCTACGAGCAGTACTTC
TRBJ2-7 . TRBV5-1 many CASSSQTAGFHEQYF TGCGCCAGCAGCTCCCAGACGGCTGGATTCCACGAGCAGTACTTC
TRBJ2-1 . TRBV5-5 few CASSLAGDPSYNEQFF TGTGCCAGCAGCTTGGCCGGGGACCCCTCCTACAATGAGCAGTTCTTC
TRBJ2-1 . TRBV6-1 . CASSSPGGSKGNEQFF TGTGCCAGCAGCTCTCCCGGCGGCTCCAAGGGCAATGAGCAGTTCTTC
TRBJ1-6 . TRBV6-5 . CASSFLTPGHSGSPLHF TGTGCCAGCAGCTTTCTCACCCCGGGACACTCTGGTTCACCCCTCCACTTT
TRBJ2-1 . TRBV27 few CASSGQQSSYNEQFF TGTGCCAGCAGTGGACAACAAAGCTCCTACAATGAGCAGTTCTTC
TRBJ2-5 TRBD2 TRBV5-5 few CASTWTSGGETQYF TGTGCCAGCACCTGGACTAGCGGGGGGGAGACCCAGTACTTC
TRBJ1-1 . TRBV12-3/TRBV12-4 few CASSLTVGVNTEAFF TGTGCCAGCAGTCTCACCGTAGGGGTGAACACTGAAGCTTTCTTT
TRBJ2-7 . TRBV5-1 many CASRMSPRDGYEQYF TGCGCCAGCAGGATGTCCCCTCGGGACGGCTACGAGCAGTACTTC
TRBJ2-3 TRBD2 TRBV29-1 . CSVVFISGGDTQYF TGCAGCGTTGTTTTCATTAGCGGGGGGGATACGCAGTATTTT
TRBJ2-7 . TRBV10-3 . CAISGTVSYEQYF TGTGCCATCAGTGGGACGGTCTCCTACGAGCAGTACTTC
TRBJ2-1 TRBD2 TRBV7-9 . CASSYLAGVGNEQFF TGTGCCAGCAGCTACTTAGCGGGAGTGGGCAATGAGCAGTTCTTC
TRBJ1-6 TRBD1 TRBV5-5 few CASSWTPPGQGGSPLHF TGTGCCAGCAGCTGGACCCCGCCCGGACAGGGCGGTTCACCCCTCCACTTT
TRBJ2-3 . TRBV5-6 . CASSPVRSTDTQYF TGTGCCAGCAGCCCTGTTCGGAGCACAGATACGCAGTATTTT
TRBJ1-1 TRBD1 TRBV6-5 many CASSYSRTGGVEAFF TGTGCCAGCAGTTACTCGAGGACAGGGGGAGTTGAAGCTTTCTTT
TRBJ2-2 . TRBV5-6 . CASSRGVANTGELFF TGTGCCAGCAGCCGAGGGGTGGCGAACACCGGGGAGCTGTTTTTT
TRBJ2-1 TRBD1 TRBV9 few CASSVGQGANDEQFF TGTGCCAGCAGCGTAGGACAGGGGGCAAACGATGAGCAGTTCTTC
TRBJ2-7 TRBD1 TRBV6-2/TRBV6-3 . CASRSGTVFTYEQYF TGTGCCAGCAGATCCGGGACAGTTTTTACCTACGAGCAGTACTTC
TRBJ2-1 . TRBV7-2 . CASSLEAPSAYNEQFF TGTGCCAGCAGCTTAGAGGCGCCTAGCGCATACAATGAGCAGTTCTTC
TRBJ2-3 . TRBV12-3/TRBV12-4 . CASSMPPITDTQYF TGTGCCAGCAGCATGCCTCCTATCACAGATACGCAGTATTTT
TRBJ2-6 TRBD1 TRBV20-1 few CSARDGTGGFSGANVLTF TGCAGTGCTAGAGACGGGACAGGGGGCTTCTCTGGGGCCAACGTCCTGACTTTC